This T cell receptor beta chain was sequenced for a study of blood T cell repertoires in COVID-19. The overall study: The study drew acute and convalescent COVID-19 samples from the United States, Italy and Spain. T cells, B-cell-depleted T cells, or PBMCs provided the cDNA or gDNA that served as material.

The germline V and J ends were trimmed by 4 bases and 5 bases, with 29 bases remaining between them. This CDR3 is 19 amino acids long. CDR1 and CDR2 from the germline V gene are SGHTA and FQGNSA. Original processing notes: By means of reference gene primer amplification, nucleated cell counts were estimated. Generated by immunoSEQ multiplex PCR, the TCRdb table keeps only in-frame clones and is missing some. The DNA gave D and trimming, while V, J and clone size come from that table. This sample carries 150,000 to 200,000 clones, 70% to 90% of them seen once, and the ten largest clones take about 4.2%.

The TCR sequence derives from a human donor in a cohort sampled during active COVID-19. The source material was peripheral blood. The J gene is TRBJ2-5, the V gene TRBV7-2; weak D call: TRBD2 (6 bases). The CDR3 protein is CASSSPLLLGRRAGETQYF. The CDR3 DNA sequence: TGTGCCAGCAGCTCCCCACTCCTTTTAGGGAGGAGGGCCGGGGAGACCCAGTACTTC.